This T cell receptor (beta chain) derives from a study of STAT5B mutations in CD4+ large granular lymphocyte leukemia. Controls came from buffy coats of healthy blood donors. Measured with immunoSEQ multiplex PCR; TCRdb has only the in-frame clones, and not every one. The sample yields about 31,000 clones, about 89% seen once. The CDR3 extends over 18 amino acids. CDR1 and CDR2 (germline): SGHTA, FQGNSA. V gave up 5 bases and J gave up 5 bases; unmatched junction bases: 12. The chain combines TRBV7-2 with TRBJ2-3, with TRBD2 identical over 14 bases. The specimen was CD4+ T cells from blood buffy coats. The receptor's source is a human donor in good health. The CDR3 DNA is TGTGCCAGCAGCCGACGCGGGACTAGCGGGAGTTCGGGAGATACGCAGTATTTT. Residues: CASSRRGTSGSSGDTQYF.